This T cell receptor (beta chain) was documented in a study of shared T cell receptors in the human thymus. Sequencing used immunoSEQ multiplex PCR; TCRdb keeps in-frame clones, though not all of them. This sample carries 700,000 or so clones, 80% to 90% of them seen once, and the ten largest clones take over 0.008%. This CDR3 is built from 18 residues. These same data were also listed under a study on human thymus T cells. Per that study: Donation came from healthy Finnish infants having corrective surgery for congenital heart defects. The source of the thymus tissue was resections taken during corrective heart surgery. Gene usage for V and J segments appeared biased in thymic and blood repertoires. Related research described strongly overlapping thymic repertoires in unrelated people.

The TCR sequence derives from a girl under three years old with a congenital heart defect. The sample was thymocytes. The V gene is TRBV21-1, the J gene TRBJ1-1; no check of the table's D call, TRBD1, against the DNA was made. TRBV21-1 is recorded as a pseudogene. CDR3 in amino acids: CASSSLPGTGRYNTEAFF. CDR3 sequence (DNA): TGTGCCAGCAGCAGCTTACCCGGGACAGGGAGATATAACACTGAAGCTTTCTTT.